What follows describes a single T cell receptor beta chain. Original data processing: Estimation of nucleated cell counts relied on the amplification of reference gene primers. Generated by immunoSEQ multiplex PCR, the TCRdb table keeps only in-frame clones and is missing some. V and J calls and clone size are given by that table; D and trimming were obtained from the DNA. In the table there are some 320,000 clones, over 85% of which are singletons. The data stem from a study of blood T cell repertoires in COVID-19. This study enrolled people aged about 18 to 90 from about two dozen US geographic areas. The sample comprised PBMCs or T cells enriched from blood (not recorded which). The TCR comes from a man aged 60 to 75 who had recovered from COVID-19.

In DNA, the CDR3 is TGTGCCAGCAGCCGCGGGACAGGGGAAGCTAACTATGGCTACACCTTC. Translating gives CASSRGTGEANYGYTF. J is TRBJ1-2 and V is TRBV3-1 (or the pseudogene TRBV3-2); 10 bases are shared with TRBD1. The CDR3 has 16 residues. Germline values: CDR1 LGHDT, CDR2 YNNKEL (reference sequence). J gave up 0 bases and V 4 bases, and 5 bases lay outside the gene matches.